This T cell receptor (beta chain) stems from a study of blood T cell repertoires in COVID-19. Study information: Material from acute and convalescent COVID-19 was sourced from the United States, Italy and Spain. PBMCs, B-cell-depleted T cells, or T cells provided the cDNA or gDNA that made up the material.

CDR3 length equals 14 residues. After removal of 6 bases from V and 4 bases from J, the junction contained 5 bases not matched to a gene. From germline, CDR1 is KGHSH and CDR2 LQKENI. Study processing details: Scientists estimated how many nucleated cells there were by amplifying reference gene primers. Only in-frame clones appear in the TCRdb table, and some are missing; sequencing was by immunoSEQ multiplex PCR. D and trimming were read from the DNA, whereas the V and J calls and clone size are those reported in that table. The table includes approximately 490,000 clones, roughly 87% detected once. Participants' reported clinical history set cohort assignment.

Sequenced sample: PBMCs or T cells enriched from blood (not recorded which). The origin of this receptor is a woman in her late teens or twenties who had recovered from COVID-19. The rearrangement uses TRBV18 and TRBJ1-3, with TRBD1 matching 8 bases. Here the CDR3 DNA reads TGTGCCAGCTCGCAGGGGGCACGAGGAAACACCATATATTTT. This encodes CASSQGARGNTIYF.